What follows is one TCR beta chain and its context. Its antigen is undetermined. The data were obtained in a study of T cell responses to AZD1222 COVID-19 vaccine. Study-level points and caveats: A reported finding is that nearly half of spike-specific TCRs target unmutated variant regions. Spike-specific TCR breadth and depth were elevated following two AZD1222 doses. Clonal diversity may have been underestimated in mostly white British donors. There were vaccine-associated CD4 TCRs across spike, dominant at 160-218 and 743-854.

Sequencing was performed with immunoSEQ multiplex PCR; in TCRdb, only in-frame clones are kept and a portion is missing. The repertoire holds 95,000 to 150,000 clones, with roughly 92% as singletons. The CDR3 is 15 amino acids. Germline lookup yields CDR1 LNHDA and CDR2 SQIVND (reference sequence). Trimming left V 3 bases short and J 4 bases short, with 12 bases between. The sequences come from peripheral blood, collected on day 0 of AZD1222 vaccination. The chain couples TRBV19 to TRBJ2-2; D remains ambiguous. The source of this sequence is an adult in good health. CDR3 sequence (DNA): TGTGCCAGTAGTATGTGGACGCGAGGCACCGGGGAGCTGTTTTTT. Its translation: CASSMWTRGTGELFF.